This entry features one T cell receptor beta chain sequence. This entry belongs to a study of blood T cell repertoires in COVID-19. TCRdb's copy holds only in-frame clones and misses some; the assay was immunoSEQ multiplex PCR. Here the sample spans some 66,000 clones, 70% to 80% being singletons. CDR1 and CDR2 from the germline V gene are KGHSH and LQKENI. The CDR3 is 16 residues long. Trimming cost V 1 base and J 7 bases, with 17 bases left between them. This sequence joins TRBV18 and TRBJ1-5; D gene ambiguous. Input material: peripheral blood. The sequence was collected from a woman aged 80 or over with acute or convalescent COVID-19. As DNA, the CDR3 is TGTGCCAGCTCACCACGGCGGACTCAATTGCCACAGCCCCAGCATTTT. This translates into CASSPRRTQLPQPQHF.